This TCR beta chain was observed in a study of cytomegalovirus exposure and HLA in healthy donors. Study findings and constraints: A later analysis revealed that TCR association rates differed between HLA loci, peaking at DRB1 and bottoming out at HLA-C. Being productive about 87% or about 30% of the time was typical of most TCR beta V segments in an earlier analysis. Analysis performed later found around 15,000 TCR beta sequences associated with HLA alleles at 0.05 false discovery rate. The study recorded over 150 TCR beta chains that were cytomegalovirus-associated.

Primers: 60 Vbeta forward and 13 Jbeta reverse. The protocol was immunoSEQ multiplex PCR, while the TCRdb copy is restricted to in-frame clones and leaves out a portion. The sample gives about 200,000 clones, about 80% of which show up once; about 4.6% is in the top ten. Worth noting for this clone: Its antigen is unidentified.

The CDR3 covers 15 residues. CDR1 and CDR2 (germline): PRHDT, FYEKMQ (reference sequence). The V segment lost 5 bases and the J segment 3 bases; nucleotides outside the gene matches: 7. The source is a woman aged 30 to 39 in good health and CMV-seropositive. Sequenced: PBMCs. The V gene is TRBV13, the J gene TRBJ2-5, with 9 bases identical to TRBD2. Written as DNA, the CDR3 is TGTGCCAGCAGCCCGTTCTTAGCGGGAGAAGAGACCCAGTACTTC. Translated, it gives CASSPFLAGEETQYF.